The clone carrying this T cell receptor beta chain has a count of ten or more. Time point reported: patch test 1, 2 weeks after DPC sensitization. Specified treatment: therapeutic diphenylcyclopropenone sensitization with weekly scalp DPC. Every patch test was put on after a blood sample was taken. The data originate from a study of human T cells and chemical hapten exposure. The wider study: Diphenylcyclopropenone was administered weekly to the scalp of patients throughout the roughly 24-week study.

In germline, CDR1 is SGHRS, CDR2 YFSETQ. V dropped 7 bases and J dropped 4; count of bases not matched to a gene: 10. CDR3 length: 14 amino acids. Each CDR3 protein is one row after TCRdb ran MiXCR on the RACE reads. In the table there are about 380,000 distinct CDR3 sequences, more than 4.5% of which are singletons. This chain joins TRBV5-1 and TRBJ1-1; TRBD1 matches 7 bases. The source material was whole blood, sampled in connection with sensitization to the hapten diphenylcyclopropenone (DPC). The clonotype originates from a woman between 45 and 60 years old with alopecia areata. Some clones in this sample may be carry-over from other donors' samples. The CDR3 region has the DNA TGCGCCAGCGGGAGGGGGCAGGAGGGCACTGAAGCTTTCTTT. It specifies CASGRGQEGTEAFF.